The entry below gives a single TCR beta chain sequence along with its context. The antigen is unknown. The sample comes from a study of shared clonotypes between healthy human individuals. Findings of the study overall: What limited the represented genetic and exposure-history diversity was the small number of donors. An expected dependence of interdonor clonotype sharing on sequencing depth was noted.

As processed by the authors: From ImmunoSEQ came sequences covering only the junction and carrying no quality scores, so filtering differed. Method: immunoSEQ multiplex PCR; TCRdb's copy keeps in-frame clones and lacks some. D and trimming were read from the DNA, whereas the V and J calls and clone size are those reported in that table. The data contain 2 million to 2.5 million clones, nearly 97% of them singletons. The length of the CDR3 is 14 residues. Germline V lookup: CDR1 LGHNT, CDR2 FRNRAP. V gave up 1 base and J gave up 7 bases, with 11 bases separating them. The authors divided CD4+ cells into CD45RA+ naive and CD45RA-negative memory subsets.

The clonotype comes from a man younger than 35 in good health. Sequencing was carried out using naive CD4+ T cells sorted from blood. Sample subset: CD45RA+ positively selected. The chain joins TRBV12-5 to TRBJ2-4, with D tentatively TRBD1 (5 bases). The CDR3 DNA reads TGTGCTAGTGGTTTGGGGCAGGGCTTTAACATTCAGTACTTC. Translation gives CASGLGQGFNIQYF.